This TCR beta chain comes out of a study of cytomegalovirus exposure and HLA in healthy donors. Primers: 60 Vbeta forward and 13 Jbeta reverse. The assay was immunoSEQ multiplex PCR, and TCRdb's table has in-frame clones only and misses some. The sample contains about 160,000 clones, 65% to 80% of which appear only once. Trimming removed 4 bases from V and 0 bases from J, with 13 bases in between. This CDR3 spans 16 amino acids. Germline V gene lookup returns CDR1 MNHNS and CDR2 SASEGT. This clone appeared a few times. Its target is not known. Overall study results and limits: Later genetic work tied a missense DCLRE1C variant to beta-chain V and J trimming. From TCR beta sequences, most subjects' HLA-A and HLA-B alleles were reportedly predicted accurately.

This TCR was sampled from a female donor in good health and CMV-seronegative. V gene TRBV6-1 combines with J gene TRBJ1-3, with D maybe TRBD1 (5 bases). Sequenced: PBMCs. The CDR3 nucleotides read TGTGCCAGCAGTGGAAGGACACCGACCTCTGGAAACACCATATATTTT. This translates into CASSGRTPTSGNTIYF.